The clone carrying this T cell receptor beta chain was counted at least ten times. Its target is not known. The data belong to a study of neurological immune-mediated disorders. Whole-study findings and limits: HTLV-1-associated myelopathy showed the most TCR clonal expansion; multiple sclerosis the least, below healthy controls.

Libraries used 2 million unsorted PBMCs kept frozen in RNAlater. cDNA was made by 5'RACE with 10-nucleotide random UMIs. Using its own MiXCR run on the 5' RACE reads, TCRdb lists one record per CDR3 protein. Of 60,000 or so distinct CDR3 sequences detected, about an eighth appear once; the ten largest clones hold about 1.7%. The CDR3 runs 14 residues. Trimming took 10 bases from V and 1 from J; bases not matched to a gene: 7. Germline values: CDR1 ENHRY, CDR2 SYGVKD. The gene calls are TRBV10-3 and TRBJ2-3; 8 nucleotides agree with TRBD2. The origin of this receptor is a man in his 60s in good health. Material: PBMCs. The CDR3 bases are TGTGCCACCGGGCGGGGGGAACGCACAGATACGCAGTATTTT. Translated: CATGRGERTDTQYF.